The 8 T cell receptor beta chains given below trace back to one sample, sequenced in a study of T cells in Graves' hyperthyroidism and ophthalmopathy. The source material, RNA transcripts, was used to amplify TCR beta CDR3 regions. When the TCR CDR3 underwent first-round RT-PCR, the HTBI primer set was used. TCRdb called the multiplex PCR reads again in MiXCR, with one record for every CDR3 protein. The repertoire includes about 530,000 distinct CDR3 sequences, 17% of them detected once, and 17% sits in the top ten. Source material: blood. The receptors shown here come from a woman between 18 and 29 years old with Graves' ophthalmopathy.

This clonotype was counted at least ten times. This rearrangement joins TRBV6-1 to TRBJ2-7; tentatively, D is TRBD1 (6 bases). The CDR3 spans 15 residues. V lost 0 bases, J lost 2 bases, and 11 bases lay in between. Germline lookup yields CDR1 MNHNS and CDR2 SASEGT. The CDR3 DNA is TGTGCCAGCAGTGAAGCCGGGGACACAACCTACGAGCAGTACTTC. Translating it yields CASSEAGDTTYEQYF.

This clonotype was counted a few times. The genes are TRBV19 and TRBJ2-7; D might be TRBD1 or TRBD2, each matching 5 bases. Germline-derived CDR1 and CDR2 are LNHDA and SQIVND (reference sequence). CDR3 length: 16 residues. V was clipped by 5 bases and J by 0 bases, with 17 bases between them. The CDR3 loop is CASSFSGTWSSYEQYF. Here the CDR3 DNA reads TGTGCCAGTAGTTTCTCCGGGACGTGGAGCTCCTACGAGCAGTACTTC.

The chain joins TRBV10-3 to TRBJ2-2; 10 positions agree with TRBD1. The ends lost 5 bases at V and 8 bases at J; junction bases unmatched: 5. Germline V CDR1 and CDR2: ENHRY, SYGVKD. This CDR3 has 14 amino acids. As DNA, the CDR3 is TGTGCCATCAGTCGTGGGACAGGGGCAGGGGAGCTGTTTTTT. It specifies CAISRGTGAGELFF.

The V call is TRBV6-2 or TRBV6-3, the J call TRBJ1-1, with D perhaps matching TRBD1 (6 bases). This CDR3 comprises 15 residues. The V end was cut by 1 base, the J end by 5 bases, with 14 bases between. Germline V lookup: CDR1 MNHEY, CDR2 SVGEGT. CDR3 sequence: CASSYFTGKVTEAFF. The CDR3 nucleotides are TGTGCCAGCAGTTACTTTACAGGGAAGGTGACTGAAGCTTTCTTT.

This clonotype has a count of ten or more. The J gene is TRBJ1-1, the V gene TRBV28, with D hard to call. With 7 bases removed from V and 6 bases from J, the gap between germline ends came to 18 bases. Looked up from germline, CDR1 is MDHEN and CDR2 is SYDVKM. CDR3 length equals 14 residues. The CDR3 loop is CASTLLDRTAEAFF. In nucleotides, the CDR3 is TGTGCCAGCACCCTCCTAGATAGGACCGCTGAAGCTTTCTTT.

The chain uses TRBV6-1 and TRBJ2-1; a weak D match, TRBD1 (9 bases). The CDR3 extends over 15 amino acids. The V gene's germline CDR1 is MNHNS and CDR2 SASEGT. V shed 5 bases and J shed 6 bases, with 17 bases lying between them. The CDR3 nucleotides read TGTGCCAGCAGTTTCTTAGCGGGACAGGGCAATGAGCAGTTCTTC. Translation gives CASSFLAGQGNEQFF.

The rearrangement links TRBV7-9 to TRBJ2-2; 13 bases line up with TRBD2. The CDR3 is 17 amino acids. After removal of 5 bases from V and 7 bases from J, the junction contained 10 bases not matched to a gene. In germline, CDR1 is SEHNR, CDR2 FQNEAQ (reference sequence). The CDR3 spells CASSGTSGTDGSGELFF. As DNA, the CDR3 is TGTGCCAGCAGCGGGACTAGCGGGACTGATGGGAGCGGGGAGCTGTTTTTT.

This chain uses TRBV19 with TRBJ2-7, with TRBD1 matching 7 bases. The CDR3 is made up of 15 amino acids. Germline trimming cut 4 bases from V and 3 bases from J; bases unmatched to any gene: 9. The germline gives CDR1 LNHDA, CDR2 SQIVND (reference sequence). The CDR3 is CASSTPGTAFYEQYF. The DNA for the CDR3 is TGTGCCAGTAGTACGCCCGGGACAGCCTTCTACGAGCAGTACTTC. Together with reference TRBV19 and TRBJ2-7, the CDR3 gives the full variable domain: DGGITQSPKYLFRKEGQNVTLSCEQNLNHDAMYWYRQDPGQGLRLIYYSQIVNDFQKGDIAEGYSVSREKKESFPLTVTSAQKNPTAFYLCASSTPGTAFYEQYFGPGTRLTVT.